The subject of this entry is one TCR beta chain. The antigen is not known. V was clipped by 6 bases and J by 4 bases; unmatched bases: 2. This CDR3 has 13 residues. The germline CDR1 and CDR2 sequences are MDHEN and SYDVKM. This entry belongs to a study of CD8+ T cells in alopecia areata. Once RNA had been extracted, it was reverse transcribed into cDNA to act as the sequencing template. The data were produced by immunoSEQ multiplex PCR, yet TCRdb's version contains in-frame clones alone and is incomplete. The repertoire holds about 110,000 clones, with about 60% as singletons. Collection of lesional scalp punch biopsies and peripheral blood was performed in alopecia areata patients. Study results and caveats: The study found TCR sharing across patients less clear than in mice, possibly for HLA reasons. Lesional tissue from the scalp (especially in alopecia totalis/universalis) showed higher clonality than normal scalp.

The receptor was isolated from a human donor with alopecia areata. Material for sequencing was NKG2D-low CD8+ T cells sorted from blood. The chain has TRBV28 and TRBJ2-5; 10 bases fit TRBD1. CDR3 DNA: TGTGCCAGCAGCCGGACAGGGGGAGAGACCCAGTACTTC. As protein: CASSRTGGETQYF.